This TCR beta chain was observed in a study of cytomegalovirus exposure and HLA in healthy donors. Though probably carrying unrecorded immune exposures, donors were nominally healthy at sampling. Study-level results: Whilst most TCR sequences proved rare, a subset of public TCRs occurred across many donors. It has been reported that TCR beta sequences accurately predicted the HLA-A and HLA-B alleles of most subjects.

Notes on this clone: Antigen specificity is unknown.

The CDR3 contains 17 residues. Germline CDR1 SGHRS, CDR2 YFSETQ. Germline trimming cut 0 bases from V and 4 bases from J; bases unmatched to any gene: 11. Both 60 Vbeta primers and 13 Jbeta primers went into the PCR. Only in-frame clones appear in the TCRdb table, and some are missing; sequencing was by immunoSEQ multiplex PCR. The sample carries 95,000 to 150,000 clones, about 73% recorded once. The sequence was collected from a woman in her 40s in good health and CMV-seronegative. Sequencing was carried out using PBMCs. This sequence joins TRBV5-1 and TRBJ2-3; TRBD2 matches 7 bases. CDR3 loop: CASSLGFWTSGSDTQYF. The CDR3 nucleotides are TGCGCCAGCAGCTTGGGATTCTGGACTAGTGGTTCAGATACGCAGTATTTT.